The present TCR beta chain was sequenced within a study of blood T cell repertoires in COVID-19 (dated by TCRdb to the early 2020s). Turning to the overall study: Samples covering the acute and convalescent phases of COVID-19 were provided by collaborators in the United States, Italy and Spain. The sample metadata nearly always contained a de-identified subject ID, COVID-19 status, age in years and sex. Deeply sampled blood TCRbeta repertoires from subjects exposed to, actively infected with, or recovered from COVID-19 were included in the dataset. The repertoires were released in a freely available public database intended as a resource for research on the immune response to SARS-CoV-2. Where HLA class I and class II types were available, the types were taken from metadata supplied by the sample provider, not from assay-based typing. The samples were drawn from the first 160 participants of the ongoing ImmuneRACE study and from 950 to 1,500 subjects provided by 6 global collaborators. The material from the prospective study consisted of cDNA or gDNA derived from T cells, B-cell-depleted T cells, or PBMCs. Broad study findings and their caveats: The quantity of clinical and demographic metadata differed by source and by participant and was supplied without curation.

Each collaborating institution followed its own protocols to collect whole blood in K2EDTA tubes. For TCRbeta analysis, collaborator samples were shipped as frozen whole blood, as isolated PBMCs, or as DNA extracted from either sample type. TCRbeta CDR3 regions were amplified from genomic DNA using the immunoSEQ Assay, a bias-controlled multiplex PCR. The study's own analysis went as follows. Within the assay, amplification of reference gene primers was used to estimate how many nucleated cells each sample contained. To quantify the absolute abundance of each unique TCRbeta CDR3 rearrangement, sequence reads were collapsed and filtered. Productive Simpson clonality was computed per sample as the square root of Simpson's diversity index over productive rearrangements. The source is immuneACCESS, and TCRdb retained only in-frame sequences with V and J called. Part of the clones is not carried over; for the studies checked, unresolved V genes explain less than half of this, and the remainder is unexplained. V and J calls plus clone size are reproduced from that table; the DNA served to infer D and trimming. This sample gives under 250,000 clones in total; 86% of them show up just once. In total, the top ten clones hold 10% to 15% of the sample.

Counted from cysteine to phenylalanine, this CDR3 has 13 amino acids. Of all the DNA, just the CDR3 is kept, 39 bases in frame from base 1. CDR1 and CDR2 (MNHEY, SVGAGI) derive from the germline V gene. V is clipped by 2 bases and J by 8 bases, and the sequence between their germline boundaries is 12 bases long. As concerns this clone: The antigen this receptor binds is unknown. Base qualities were left out, and no much larger clone turns up one base away.

Sequenced input: peripheral blood. The sequence was collected from a man older than 75 with acute or convalescent COVID-19. Recombination linked TRBV6-5 to TRBJ1-2; TRBD1 might be the D gene, on 6 matching bases. The CDR3: CASSYGGARGYTF. The nucleotide sequence reads as follows: TGTGCCAGCAGTTACGGGGGGGCGCGGGGCTACACCTTC.